This TCR beta chain was identified in a study of cytomegalovirus exposure and HLA in healthy donors. The CDR3 has 15 residues. Per germline, CDR1 LNHDA and CDR2 SQIVND (reference sequence). V was clipped by 5 bases and J by 0 bases; unmatched bases: 1. Concerning this clone: Its antigen remains unidentified.

The protocol was immunoSEQ multiplex PCR, while the TCRdb copy is restricted to in-frame clones and leaves out a portion. The sample has 150,000 or so clones, about 95% seen once; the top ten hold about 2%. Study-wide results and limits: Many donors shared some public TCRs, even though most TCR sequences were rare. Some TCR beta chains (roughly 150 of them) were listed as cytomegalovirus-associated.

What was sequenced was PBMCs. The chain recombines TRBV19 with TRBJ2-7; 13 positions match TRBD2. The source of this sequence is a man aged 18 to 29 in good health and CMV-seropositive. DNA for the CDR3: TGTGCCAGTAGTCGGACTAGCGGGAGCTCCTACGAGCAGTACTTC. Translating it yields CASSRTSGSSYEQYF.